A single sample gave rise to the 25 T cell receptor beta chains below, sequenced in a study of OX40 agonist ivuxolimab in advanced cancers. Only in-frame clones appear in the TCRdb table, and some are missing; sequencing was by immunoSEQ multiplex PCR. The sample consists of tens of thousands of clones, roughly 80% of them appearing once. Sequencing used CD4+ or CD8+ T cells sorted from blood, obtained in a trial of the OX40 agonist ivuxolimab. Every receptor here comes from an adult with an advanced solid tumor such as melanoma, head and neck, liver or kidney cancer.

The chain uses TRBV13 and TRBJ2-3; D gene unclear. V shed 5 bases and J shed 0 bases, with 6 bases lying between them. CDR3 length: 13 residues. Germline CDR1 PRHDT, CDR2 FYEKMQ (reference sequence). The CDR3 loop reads CASSPYSTDTQYF. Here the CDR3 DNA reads TGTGCCAGCAGCCCATACAGCACAGATACGCAGTATTTT.

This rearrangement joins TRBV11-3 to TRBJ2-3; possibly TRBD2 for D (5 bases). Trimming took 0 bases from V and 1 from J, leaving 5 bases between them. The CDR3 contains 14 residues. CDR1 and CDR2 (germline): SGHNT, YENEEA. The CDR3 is CASSLEAGTDTQYF. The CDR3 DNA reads TGTGCCAGCAGCTTAGAAGCGGGCACAGATACGCAGTATTTT. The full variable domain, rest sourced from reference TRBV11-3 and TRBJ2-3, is EAGVVQSPRYKIIEKKQPVAFWCNPISGHNTLYWYLQNLGQGPELLIRYENEEAVDDSQLPKDRFSAERLKGVDSTLKIQPAELGDSAVYLCASSLEAGTDTQYFGPGTRLTVL.

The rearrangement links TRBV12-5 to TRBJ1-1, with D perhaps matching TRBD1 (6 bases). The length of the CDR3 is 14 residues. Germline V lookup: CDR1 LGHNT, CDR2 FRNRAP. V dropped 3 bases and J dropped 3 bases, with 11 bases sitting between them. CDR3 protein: CASGLLQGDTEAFF. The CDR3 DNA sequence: TGTGCTAGTGGTTTATTACAGGGAGACACTGAAGCTTTCTTT.

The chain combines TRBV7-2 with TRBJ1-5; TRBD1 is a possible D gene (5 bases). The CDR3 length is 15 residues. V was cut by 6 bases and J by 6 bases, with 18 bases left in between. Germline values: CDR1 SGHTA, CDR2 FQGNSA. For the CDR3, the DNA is TGTGCCAGCAGTTCCGGGACTAGAGAGTCTCAGCCCCAGCATTTT. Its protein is CASSSGTRESQPQHF.

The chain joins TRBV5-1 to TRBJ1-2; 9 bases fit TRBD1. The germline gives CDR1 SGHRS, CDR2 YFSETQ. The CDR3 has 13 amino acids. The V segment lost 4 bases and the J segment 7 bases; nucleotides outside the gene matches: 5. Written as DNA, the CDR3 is TGCGCCAGCAGCCGGGACAGGGATGTTGGCTACACCTTC. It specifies CASSRDRDVGYTF.

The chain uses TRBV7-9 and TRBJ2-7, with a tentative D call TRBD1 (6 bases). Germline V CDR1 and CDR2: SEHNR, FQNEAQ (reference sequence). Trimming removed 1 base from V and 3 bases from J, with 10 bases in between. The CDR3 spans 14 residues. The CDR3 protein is CASSLEAGDYEQYF. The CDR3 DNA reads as TGTGCCAGCAGCTTAGAAGCAGGGGACTACGAGCAGTACTTC.

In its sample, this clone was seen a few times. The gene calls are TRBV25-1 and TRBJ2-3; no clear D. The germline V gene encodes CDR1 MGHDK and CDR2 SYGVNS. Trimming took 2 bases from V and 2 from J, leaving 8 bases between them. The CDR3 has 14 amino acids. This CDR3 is CASSERTVTDTQYF. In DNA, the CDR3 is TGTGCCAGCAGTGAAAGGACGGTCACAGATACGCAGTATTTT.

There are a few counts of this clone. The CDR3 sequence: CASSMPPGLATDTQYF. The CDR3 bases are TGTGCCAGTAGTATGCCCCCGGGACTAGCTACAGATACGCAGTATTTT. This chain links TRBV19 with TRBJ2-3, with 9 bases lining up with TRBD2. Germline lookup yields CDR1 LNHDA and CDR2 SQIVND (reference sequence). The CDR3 contains 16 residues. Trimming removed 3 bases from V and 3 bases from J; junction bases left unmatched: 7.

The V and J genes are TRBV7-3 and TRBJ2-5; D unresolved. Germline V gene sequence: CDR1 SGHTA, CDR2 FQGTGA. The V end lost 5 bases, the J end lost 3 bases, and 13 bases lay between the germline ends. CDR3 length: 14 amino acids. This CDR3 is CASSPQMGEETQYF. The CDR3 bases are TGTGCCAGCAGCCCCCAGATGGGTGAAGAGACCCAGTACTTC. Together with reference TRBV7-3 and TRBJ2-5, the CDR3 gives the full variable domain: GAGVSQTPSNKVTEKGKYVELRCDPISGHTALYWYRQSLGQGPEFLIYFQGTGAADDSGLPNDRFFAVRPEGSVSTLKIQRTERGDSAVYLCASSPQMGEETQYFGPGTRLLVL.

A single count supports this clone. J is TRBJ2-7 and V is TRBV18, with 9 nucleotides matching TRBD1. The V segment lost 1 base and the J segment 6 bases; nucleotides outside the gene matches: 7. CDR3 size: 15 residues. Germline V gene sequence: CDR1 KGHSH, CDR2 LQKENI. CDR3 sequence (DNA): TGTGCCAGCTCACCACAGACAGGGGGAGGGAGCGAGCAGTACTTC. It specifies CASSPQTGGGSEQYF.

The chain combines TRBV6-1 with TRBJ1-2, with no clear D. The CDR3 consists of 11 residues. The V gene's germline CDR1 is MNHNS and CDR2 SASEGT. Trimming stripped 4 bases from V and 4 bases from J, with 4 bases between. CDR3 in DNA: TGTGCCAGCAGTGGTTCCTATGGCTACACCTTC. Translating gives CASSGSYGYTF.

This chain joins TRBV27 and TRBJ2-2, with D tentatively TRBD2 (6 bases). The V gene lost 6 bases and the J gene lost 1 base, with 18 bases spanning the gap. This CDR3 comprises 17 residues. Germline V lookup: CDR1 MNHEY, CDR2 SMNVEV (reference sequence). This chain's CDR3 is CASSSYSSAGNTGELFF. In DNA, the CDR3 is TGTGCCAGCAGCTCCTACTCTAGCGCCGGGAACACCGGGGAGCTGTTTTTT.

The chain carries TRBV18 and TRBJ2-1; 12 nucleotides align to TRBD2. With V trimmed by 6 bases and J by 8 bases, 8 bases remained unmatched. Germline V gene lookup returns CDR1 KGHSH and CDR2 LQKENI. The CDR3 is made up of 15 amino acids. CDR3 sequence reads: CASSLTTSGRYEQFF. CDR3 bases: TGTGCCAGCTCTCTTACTACTAGCGGGAGGTATGAGCAGTTCTTC.

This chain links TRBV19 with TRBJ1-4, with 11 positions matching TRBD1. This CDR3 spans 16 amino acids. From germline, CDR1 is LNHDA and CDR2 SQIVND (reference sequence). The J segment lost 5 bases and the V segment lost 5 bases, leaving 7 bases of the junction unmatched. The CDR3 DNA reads TGTGCCAGTAGTGGCGGACAGGGGGCCGAGAATGAAAAACTGTTTTTT. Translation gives CASSGGQGAENEKLFF.

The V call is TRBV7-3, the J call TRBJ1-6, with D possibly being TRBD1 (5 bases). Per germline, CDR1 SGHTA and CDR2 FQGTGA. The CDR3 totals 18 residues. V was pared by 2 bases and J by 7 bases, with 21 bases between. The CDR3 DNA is TGTGCCAGCAGCTTATTATTGCAGGGACCCATTCTCAATTCACCCCTCCACTTT. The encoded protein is CASSLLLQGPILNSPLHF.

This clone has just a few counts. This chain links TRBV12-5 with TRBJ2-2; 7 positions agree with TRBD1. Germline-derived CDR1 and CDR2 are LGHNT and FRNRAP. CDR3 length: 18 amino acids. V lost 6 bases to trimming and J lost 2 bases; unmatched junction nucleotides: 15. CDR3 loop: CASGRLTGTATNTGELFF. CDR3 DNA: TGTGCTAGTGGCCGCCTTACCGGGACAGCTACAAACACCGGGGAGCTGTTTTTT.

The CDR3 loop is CASSLAGGGAYEQYF. The CDR3 DNA sequence: TGCGCCAGCAGCTTGGCAGGGGGTGGGGCCTACGAGCAGTACTTC. J is TRBJ2-7 and V is TRBV5-1, with TRBD1 identical over 7 bases. Germline trimming cut 0 bases from V and 2 bases from J; bases unmatched to any gene: 5. There are 15 residues in the CDR3. CDR1 is SGHRS and CDR2 is YFSETQ in the germline V gene.

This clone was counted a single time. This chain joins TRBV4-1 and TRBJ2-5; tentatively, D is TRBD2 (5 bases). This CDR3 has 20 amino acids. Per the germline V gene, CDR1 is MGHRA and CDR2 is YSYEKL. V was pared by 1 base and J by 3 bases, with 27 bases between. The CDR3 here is CASSQAPIAPRGLGKETQYF. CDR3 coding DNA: TGCGCCAGCAGCCAAGCCCCTATCGCTCCACGGGGTCTTGGGAAAGAGACCCAGTACTTC.

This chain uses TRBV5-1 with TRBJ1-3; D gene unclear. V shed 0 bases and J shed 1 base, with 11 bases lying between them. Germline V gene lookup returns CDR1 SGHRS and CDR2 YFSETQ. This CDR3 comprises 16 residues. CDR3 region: CASSLEPVGSGNTIYF. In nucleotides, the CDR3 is TGCGCCAGCAGCTTGGAACCGGTAGGGTCTGGAAACACCATATATTTT.

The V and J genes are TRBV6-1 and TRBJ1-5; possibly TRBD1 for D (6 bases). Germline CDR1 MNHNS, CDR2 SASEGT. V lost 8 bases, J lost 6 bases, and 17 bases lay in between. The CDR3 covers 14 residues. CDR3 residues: CASHLGGPGQPQHF. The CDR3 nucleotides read TGTGCCAGCCATTTGGGGGGGCCCGGTCAGCCCCAGCATTTT.

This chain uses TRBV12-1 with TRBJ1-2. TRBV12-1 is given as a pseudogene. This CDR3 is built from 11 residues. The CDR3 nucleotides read TGTGCCAGCAGCCCCGGCCCGGGCTACACCTTC. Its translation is CASSPGPGYTF.

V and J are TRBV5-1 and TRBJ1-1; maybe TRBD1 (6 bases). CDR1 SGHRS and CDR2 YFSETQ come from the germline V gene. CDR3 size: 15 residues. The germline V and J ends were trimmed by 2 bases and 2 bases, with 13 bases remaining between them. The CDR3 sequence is CASSFTTGSNTEAFF. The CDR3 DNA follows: TGCGCCAGCAGCTTCACGACAGGATCTAACACTGAAGCTTTCTTT.

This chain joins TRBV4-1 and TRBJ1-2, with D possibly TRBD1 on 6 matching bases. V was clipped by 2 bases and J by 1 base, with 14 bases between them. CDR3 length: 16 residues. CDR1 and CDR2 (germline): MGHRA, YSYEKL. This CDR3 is CASSQRGPGDNYGYTF. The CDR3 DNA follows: TGCGCCAGCAGCCAACGGGGGCCAGGGGATAACTATGGCTACACCTTC.

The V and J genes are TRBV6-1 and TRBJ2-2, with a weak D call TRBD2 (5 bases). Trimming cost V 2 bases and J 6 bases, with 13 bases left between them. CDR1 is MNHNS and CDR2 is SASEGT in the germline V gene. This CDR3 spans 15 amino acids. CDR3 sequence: CASSEYAAGAGELFF. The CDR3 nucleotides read TGTGCCAGCAGTGAATATGCCGCGGGCGCCGGGGAGCTGTTTTTT.

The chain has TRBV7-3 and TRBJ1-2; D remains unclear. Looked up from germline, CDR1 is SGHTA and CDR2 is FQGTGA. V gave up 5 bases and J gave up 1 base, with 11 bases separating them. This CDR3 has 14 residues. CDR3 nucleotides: TGTGCCAGCAGCCCAGCCTCGCGTAACTATGGCTACACCTTC. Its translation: CASSPASRNYGYTF.